The next 19 T cell receptor beta chains were all read from a single sample in a study of control samples from healthy donors and cancer patients. TCRdb's copy holds only in-frame clones and misses some; the assay was immunoSEQ multiplex PCR. This sample carries fewer than 150,000 clones, approximately 90% of them seen once, and the ten largest clones take less than 2.5%. The sequenced sample consisted of blood. These receptors were collected from a young man in good health.

The genes are TRBV11-2 and TRBJ1-3; D is unresolved. Germline V gene data show CDR1 as SGHAT and CDR2 as FQNNGV. CDR3 length equals 14 residues. V was shortened by 5 bases and J by 0 bases, with 8 bases between the two germline ends. DNA of the CDR3: TGTGCCAGCAGCCCCGACACCTCTGGAAACACCATATATTTT. It codes for CASSPDTSGNTIYF.

The chain employs TRBV7-2 and TRBJ1-2; 8 bases fit TRBD1. This CDR3 has 15 residues. CDR1 is SGHTA, CDR2 FQGNSA, per germline. Unmatched junction bases numbered 7, after V lost 1 base and J lost 6 bases. DNA of the CDR3: TGTGCCAGCAGCTTAGGGACAGGGAGATGGAATGGCTACACCTTC. It yields the protein CASSLGTGRWNGYTF.

The V and J genes are TRBV30 and TRBJ1-1; the D is unclear. The V gene lost 2 bases and the J gene lost 7 bases, with 11 bases spanning the gap. Looked up from germline, CDR1 is GTSNPN and CDR2 is SVGIG (reference sequence). CDR3 length equals 12 residues. The CDR3: CAWSWGDGEAFF. The CDR3, as DNA: TGTGCCTGGAGTTGGGGTGATGGTGAAGCTTTCTTT. Looking up the rest from reference TRBV30 and TRBJ1-1 gives the full variable domain: SQTIHQWPATLVQPVGSPLSLECTVEGTSNPNLYWYRQAAGRGLQLLFYSVGIGQISSEVPQNLSASRPQDRQFILSSKKLLLSDSGFYLCAWSWGDGEAFFGQGTRLTVV.

V gene TRBV4-1 combines with J gene TRBJ1-5; no definite D call. CDR1 is MGHRA, CDR2 YSYEKL, per germline. V was pared by 2 bases and J by 1 base, with 15 bases between. This CDR3 spans 17 amino acids. The CDR3 nucleotides are TGCGCCAGCAGCCAATCCCCCTCATCCGGGAGCAATCAGCCCCAGCATTTT. It specifies CASSQSPSSGSNQPQHF.

J is TRBJ2-5 and V is TRBV2, with 9 bases aligning to TRBD1. The length of the CDR3 is 15 residues. With 4 bases clipped from V and 7 bases from J, the junction kept 10 bases outside the gene matches. Germline V CDR1 and CDR2: SNHLY, FYNNEI. CDR3: CASSAQDRGQGTQYF. The CDR3 region has the DNA TGTGCCAGCAGTGCCCAAGACAGGGGACAGGGGACCCAGTACTTC.

The genes are TRBV19 and TRBJ1-5, with D maybe TRBD1 (6 bases). The CDR3 has 17 amino acids. Per germline, CDR1 LNHDA and CDR2 SQIVND (reference sequence). Trimming left V 11 bases short and J 2 bases short, with 25 bases between. CDR3 nucleotide sequence: TGTGCCTGCCCTCCCCGGGAGGGGGTAAGCGGCAATCAGCCCCAGCATTTT. It encodes CACPPREGVSGNQPQHF.

J is TRBJ2-7 and V is TRBV11-2; tentative D call: TRBD1 (6 bases). CDR3 length: 15 residues. Germline V gene data show CDR1 as SGHAT and CDR2 as FQNNGV. Between the trimmed V and J ends, which lost 4 bases and 1 base, there was a span of 14 bases. The CDR3 is CASSSLRDNSYEQYF. CDR3 sequence (DNA): TGTGCCAGCAGCTCGCTCCGGGACAATTCCTACGAGCAGTACTTC.

This rearrangement joins TRBV5-6 to TRBJ1-5; 10 nucleotides agree with TRBD1. V lost 4 bases and J lost 5; bases outside the gene matches: 3. Germline V gene data show CDR1 as SGHDT and CDR2 as YYEEEE. The CDR3 extends over 14 amino acids. The CDR3 spells CASSLGQGDQPQHF. Here the CDR3 DNA reads TGTGCCAGCAGCCTCGGACAGGGGGATCAGCCCCAGCATTTT. Full variable domain (rest looked up from reference TRBV5-6 and TRBJ1-5): DAGVTQSPTHLIKTRGQQVTLRCSPKSGHDTVSWYQQALGQGPQFIFQYYEEEERQRGNFPDRFSGHQFPNYSSELNVNALLLGDSALYLCASSLGQGDQPQHFGDGTRLSIL.

This chain connects TRBV20-1 to TRBJ2-7; D is unclear. The V end was cut by 5 bases, the J end by 3 bases, with 8 bases between. Per germline, CDR1 DFQATT and CDR2 SNEGSKA (reference sequence). This CDR3 has 11 amino acids. CDR3 DNA sequence: TGCAGTGCTCCATTAGGCTACGAGCAGTACTTC. This sequence encodes CSAPLGYEQYF.

The genes are TRBV30 and TRBJ1-1; a possible D gene is TRBD1 (6 bases). The CDR3 is 13 residues long. V was shortened by 2 bases and J by 4 bases, with 11 bases between the two germline ends. Germline assignment: CDR1 GTSNPN and CDR2 SVGIG (reference sequence). The CDR3, as DNA: TGTGCCTGGAGTAGGGGGGGCGGCACTGAAGCTTTCTTT. It yields the protein CAWSRGGGTEAFF.

This rearrangement joins TRBV7-9 to TRBJ2-1; D is unclear. This CDR3 spans 15 amino acids. The V end lost 5 bases, the J end lost 4 bases, and 15 bases lay between the germline ends. Germline assignment: CDR1 SEHNR and CDR2 FQNEAQ (reference sequence). The CDR3 DNA reads TGTGCCAGCAGCCTACCTATATCAGGTTACAATGAGCAGTTCTTC. Residues: CASSLPISGYNEQFF.

The chain couples TRBV9 to TRBJ1-1, with a possible D match to TRBD1 (6 bases). Trimming left V 4 bases short and J 0 bases short, with 16 bases between. The CDR3 spans 16 residues. Germline V lookup: CDR1 SGDLS, CDR2 YYNGEE. This CDR3 is CASSPHVDSLNTEAFF. The CDR3 DNA follows: TGTGCCAGCAGCCCCCATGTGGACAGCTTGAACACTGAAGCTTTCTTT.

This clone has just a few counts. The chain is built from TRBV14 and TRBJ1-4, with TRBD1 as a possible D gene (5 bases). V was pared by 2 bases and J by 4 bases, with 14 bases between. This CDR3 is 16 amino acids long. Germline CDR1 reads SGHDN; CDR2 reads FVKESK. The CDR3 bases are TGTGCCAGCAGCCAAACGACCGGGGGGGTTAATGAAAAACTGTTTTTT. Translating gives CASSQTTGGVNEKLFF.

The chain uses TRBV9 and TRBJ2-5; D gene uncertain. Germline CDR1 SGDLS, CDR2 YYNGEE. The CDR3 is 15 amino acids. Trimming removed 3 bases from V and 4 bases from J, with 16 bases in between. CDR3 protein: CASSENTALGETQYF. The CDR3 region has the DNA TGTGCCAGCAGCGAAAACACTGCCCTTGGAGAGACCCAGTACTTC.

This sequence joins TRBV5-6 and TRBJ2-1; D remains ambiguous. Per germline, CDR1 SGHDT and CDR2 YYEEEE. Trimming took 4 bases from V and 5 from J, leaving 7 bases between them. The CDR3 has 12 amino acids. Here the CDR3 reads CASSMSNNEQFF. CDR3 nucleotides: TGTGCCAGCAGCATGAGTAACAATGAGCAGTTCTTC. The complete variable domain, with remaining parts taken from reference TRBV5-6 and TRBJ2-1, reads DAGVTQSPTHLIKTRGQQVTLRCSPKSGHDTVSWYQQALGQGPQFIFQYYEEEERQRGNFPDRFSGHQFPNYSSELNVNALLLGDSALYLCASSMSNNEQFFGPGTRLTVL.

The chain employs TRBV5-4 and TRBJ1-4; possible D gene TRBD1, 5 bases. V was cut by 4 bases and J by 3 bases, with 10 bases left in between. Germline V gene lookup returns CDR1 SGHNT and CDR2 YYREEE (reference sequence). This CDR3 has 14 amino acids. CDR3 sequence reads: CASSPGTPNEKLFF. The CDR3 region has the DNA TGTGCCAGCAGCCCCGGGACCCCTAATGAAAAACTGTTTTTT.

There are a few counts of this clone. This chain joins TRBV4-2 and TRBJ2-1; 11 positions match TRBD2. The CDR3 loop spans 16 amino acids. The V segment lost 4 bases and the J segment 3 bases; nucleotides outside the gene matches: 5. Per the germline V gene, CDR1 is LGHNA and CDR2 is YNFKEQ. The CDR3: CASSRSTSGDYNEQFF. Written as DNA, the CDR3 is TGTGCCAGCAGCCGATCGACTAGCGGGGACTACAATGAGCAGTTCTTC.

The DNA of the CDR3 is TGTGCCACCAGTGTCAGCCTACCCGGAGCCCCCAATGAGCAGTTCTTC. It specifies CATSVSLPGAPNEQFF. The J gene is TRBJ2-1, the V gene TRBV24-1; D unresolved. V shed 5 bases and J shed 6 bases, with 19 bases lying between them. CDR3 length: 16 residues. Germline lookup yields CDR1 KGHDR and CDR2 SFDVKD.

V and J are TRBV20-1 and TRBJ2-7; a weak D match, TRBD2 (6 bases). The CDR3 sequence is 13 residues long. Trimming removed 3 bases at V and 0 bases at J, with 9 bases between. Germline lookup yields CDR1 DFQATT and CDR2 SNEGSKA (reference sequence). The CDR3 spells CSASGTFSYEQYF. CDR3 bases: TGCAGTGCTAGTGGGACTTTCTCCTACGAGCAGTACTTC.